The 8 T cell receptor beta chains reported below all come from one sample, sequenced in a study of STAT5B mutations in CD4+ large granular lymphocyte leukemia. Method: immunoSEQ multiplex PCR; TCRdb's copy keeps in-frame clones and lacks some. The sample lists around 34,000 clones; around 85% were seen once. The specimen sequenced was CD4+ T cells from blood buffy coats. All receptors come from a human donor in good health.

The rearrangement uses TRBV7-8 and TRBJ2-5; tentative D call: TRBD2 (7 bases). Trimming shortened V by 3 bases and J by 5 bases, and 13 bases separated the two germline ends. The CDR3 extends over 14 amino acids. Germline assignment: CDR1 SGHVS and CDR2 FQNEAQ. The CDR3 DNA follows: TGTGCCAGCAGCTTCGGGGGGCCCAGGGAGACCCAGTACTTC. It codes for CASSFGGPRETQYF.

The CDR3, as DNA: TGCGCCAGCAGTGAGCAGCGGGGTACCTACAATGAGCAGTTCTTC. Amino acid sequence: CASSEQRGTYNEQFF. This chain connects TRBV10-2 to TRBJ2-1; 7 nucleotides line up with TRBD2. Per germline, CDR1 WSHSY and CDR2 SAAADI. This CDR3 is built from 15 residues. The J segment lost 2 bases and the V segment lost 2 bases, leaving 3 bases of the junction unmatched.

The chain carries TRBV11-1 and TRBJ2-4, with a weak D call TRBD1 (6 bases). The CDR3 length is 16 residues. V lost 2 bases and J lost 2, with 13 bases in between. CDR1 and CDR2 from the germline V gene are SGHAT and FQDESV (reference sequence). For the CDR3, the DNA is TGTGCCAGCAGCTTAAGGCCAGGGGTGACCAAAAACATTCAGTACTTC. It yields the protein CASSLRPGVTKNIQYF. Full variable domain (outside the CDR3, taken from reference TRBV11-1 and TRBJ2-4): EAEVAQSPRYKITEKSQAVAFWCDPISGHATLYWYRQILGQGPELLVQFQDESVVDDSQLPKDRFSAERLKGVDSTLKIQPAELGDSAMYLCASSLRPGVTKNIQYFGAGTRLSVL.

The genes are TRBV6-5 and TRBJ1-5, with D tentatively TRBD1 (5 bases). The ends were cut back, 8 bases at V and 7 bases at J, with 18 bases in the middle. The CDR3 totals 14 residues. Germline CDR1 and CDR2: MNHEY and SVGAGI. This chain's CDR3 is CASRPGTFAQPQHF. The DNA of the CDR3 is TGTGCCAGCCGCCCGGGGACCTTTGCCCAGCCCCAGCATTTT.

In this sample, this clone turned up once. This chain uses TRBV5-1 with TRBJ2-2; D is possibly TRBD1 (6 bases). Deletions cut 5 bases from V and 6 bases from J, with 14 bases between. The CDR3 consists of 14 residues. Germline CDR1 and CDR2: SGHRS and YFSETQ. The DNA of the CDR3 is TGCGCCAGCAGTTTCCGGGACAACGCCGGGGAGCTGTTTTTT. Amino acid sequence: CASSFRDNAGELFF.

The rearrangement links TRBV6-5 to TRBJ2-1, with 13 bases that match TRBD2. Trimming took 5 bases from V and 10 from J; bases not matched to a gene: 8. This CDR3 has 15 amino acids. Germline CDR1 reads MNHEY; CDR2 reads SVGAGI. CDR3 nucleotides: TGTGCCAGCAGTCTACGGACTAGCGGGGGACGCGAGCAGTTCTTC. Translated: CASSLRTSGGREQFF.

The chain combines TRBV28 with TRBJ1-5, with 7 bases identical to TRBD1. Germline V gene data show CDR1 as MDHEN and CDR2 as SYDVKM. V gave up 1 base and J gave up 7 bases; unmatched junction bases: 10. The CDR3 length is 16 residues. DNA of the CDR3: TGTGCCAGCAGTTTATACCCCCAGGGGGAGACCCAGCCCCAGCATTTT. It translates to CASSLYPQGETQPQHF.

This chain uses TRBV25-1 with TRBJ1-5; D uncertain. V lost 3 bases, J lost 0 bases, and 6 bases lay in between. CDR1 MGHDK and CDR2 SYGVNS come from the germline V gene. This CDR3 comprises 14 residues. The CDR3 DNA is TGTGCCAGCAGTGAGACACTTAGCAATCAGCCCCAGCATTTT. Translated: CASSETLSNQPQHF.